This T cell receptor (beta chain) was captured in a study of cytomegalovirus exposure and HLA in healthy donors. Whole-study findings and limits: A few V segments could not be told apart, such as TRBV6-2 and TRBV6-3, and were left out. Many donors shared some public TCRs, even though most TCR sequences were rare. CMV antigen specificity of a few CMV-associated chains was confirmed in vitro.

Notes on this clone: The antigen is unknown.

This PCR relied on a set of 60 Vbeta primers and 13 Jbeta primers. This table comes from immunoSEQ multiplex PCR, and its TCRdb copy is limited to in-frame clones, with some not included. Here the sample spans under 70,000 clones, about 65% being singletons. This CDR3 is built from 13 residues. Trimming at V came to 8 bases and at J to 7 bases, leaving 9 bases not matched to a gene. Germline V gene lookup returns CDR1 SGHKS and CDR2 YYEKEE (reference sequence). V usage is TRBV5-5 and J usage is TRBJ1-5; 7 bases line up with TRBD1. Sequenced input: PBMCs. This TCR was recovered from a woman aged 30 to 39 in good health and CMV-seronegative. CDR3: CARSPGTDQPQHF. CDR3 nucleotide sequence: TGTGCCAGAAGCCCCGGGACAGACCAGCCCCAGCATTTT.